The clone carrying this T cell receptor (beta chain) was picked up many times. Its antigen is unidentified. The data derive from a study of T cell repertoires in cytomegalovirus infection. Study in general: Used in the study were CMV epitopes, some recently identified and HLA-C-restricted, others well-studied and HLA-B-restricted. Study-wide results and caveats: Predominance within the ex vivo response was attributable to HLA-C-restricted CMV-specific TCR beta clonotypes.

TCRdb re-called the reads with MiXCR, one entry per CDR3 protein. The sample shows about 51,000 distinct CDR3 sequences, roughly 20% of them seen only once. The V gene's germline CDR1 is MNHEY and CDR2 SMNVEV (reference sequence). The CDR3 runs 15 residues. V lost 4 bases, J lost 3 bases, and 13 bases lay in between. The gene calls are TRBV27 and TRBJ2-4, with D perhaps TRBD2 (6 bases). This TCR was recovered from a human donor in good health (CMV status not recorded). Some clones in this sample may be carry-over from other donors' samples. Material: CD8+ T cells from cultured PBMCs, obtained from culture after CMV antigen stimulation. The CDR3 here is CASSWGSSGKNIQYF. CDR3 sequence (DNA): TGTGCCAGCAGTTGGGGGAGTAGCGGCAAAAACATTCAGTACTTC.